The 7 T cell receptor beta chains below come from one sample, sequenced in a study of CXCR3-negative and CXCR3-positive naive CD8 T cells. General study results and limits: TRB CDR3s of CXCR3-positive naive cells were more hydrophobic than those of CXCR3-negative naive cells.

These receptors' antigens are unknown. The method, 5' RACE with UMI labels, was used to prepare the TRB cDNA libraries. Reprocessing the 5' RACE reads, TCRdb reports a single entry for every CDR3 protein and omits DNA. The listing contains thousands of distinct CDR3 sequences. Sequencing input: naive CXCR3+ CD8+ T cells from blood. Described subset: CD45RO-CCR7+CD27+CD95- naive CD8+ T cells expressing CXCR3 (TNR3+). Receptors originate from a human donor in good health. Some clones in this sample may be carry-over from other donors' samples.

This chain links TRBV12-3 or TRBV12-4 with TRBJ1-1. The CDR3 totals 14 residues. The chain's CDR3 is CASSFITANTEAFF.

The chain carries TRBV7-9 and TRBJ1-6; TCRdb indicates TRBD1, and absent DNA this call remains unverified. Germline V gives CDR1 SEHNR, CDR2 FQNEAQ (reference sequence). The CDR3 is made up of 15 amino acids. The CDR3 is CASRFDDRAASPLHF. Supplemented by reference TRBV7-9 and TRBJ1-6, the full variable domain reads DTGVSQNPRHKITKRGQNVTFRCDPISEHNRLYWYRQTLGQGPEFLTYFQNEAQLEKSRLLSDRFSAERPKGSFSTLEIQRTEQGDSAMYLCASRFDDRAASPLHFGNGTRLTVT.

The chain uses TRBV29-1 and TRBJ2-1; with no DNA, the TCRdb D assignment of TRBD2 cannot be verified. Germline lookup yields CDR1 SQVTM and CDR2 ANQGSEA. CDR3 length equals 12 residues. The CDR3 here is CSVVARANEQFF.

The CDR3 spells CASSSPRLNEQFF. The chain joins TRBV7-9 to TRBJ2-1; TCRdb's D call of TRBD1 is untestable without DNA. The CDR3 length is 13 residues. Germline loops: CDR1 SEHNR, CDR2 FQNEAQ (reference sequence).

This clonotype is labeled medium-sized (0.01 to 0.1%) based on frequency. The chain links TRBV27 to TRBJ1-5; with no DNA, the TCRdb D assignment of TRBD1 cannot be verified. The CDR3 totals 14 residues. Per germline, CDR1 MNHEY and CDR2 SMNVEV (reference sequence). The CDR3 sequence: CASSLSTGFQPQHF.

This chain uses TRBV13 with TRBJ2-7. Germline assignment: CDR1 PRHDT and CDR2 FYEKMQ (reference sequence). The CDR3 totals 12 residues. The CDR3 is CASSLADYEQYF. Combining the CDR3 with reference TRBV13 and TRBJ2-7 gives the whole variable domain AAGVIQSPRHLIKEKRETATLKCYPIPRHDTVYWYQQGPGQDPQFLISFYEKMQSDKGSIPDRFSAQQFSDYHSELNMSSLELGDSALYFCASSLADYEQYFGPGTRLTVT.

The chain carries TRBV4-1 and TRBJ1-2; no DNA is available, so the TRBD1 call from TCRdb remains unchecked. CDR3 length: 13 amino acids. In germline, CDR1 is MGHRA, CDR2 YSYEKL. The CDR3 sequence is CASSLWGEDGYTF.